Given below is one T cell receptor beta chain in context. Followed longitudinally, the Seattle patients had been enrolled during active infection. Source study methods: Reference gene primer amplification gave estimated nucleated cell counts. Sequencing was performed with immunoSEQ multiplex PCR; in TCRdb, only in-frame clones are kept and a portion is missing. V and J calls and clone size are as listed in that table; D and trimming were resolved from the DNA. The sample shows over 450,000 clones, 85% to 90% of them seen only once. The data originate from a study of blood T cell repertoires in COVID-19. Study-wide background: Samples came from the United States, Italy and Spain, spanning acute and convalescent COVID-19. T cells, B-cell-depleted T cells, or PBMCs provided the cDNA or gDNA that served as material.

This clonotype was sampled from a man younger than 35 with COVID-19, enrolled during active disease. The sequencing input was peripheral blood.

The CDR3 region is CASRRTSPNEQFF. The CDR3 bases are TGTGCCAGCAGGCGGACTAGCCCGAATGAGCAGTTCTTC. This chain joins TRBV6-5 and TRBJ2-1; 8 bases agree with TRBD2. V was pared by 6 bases and J by 7 bases, with 5 bases of the junction left unmatched. This CDR3 is built from 13 residues. Germline V gene data show CDR1 as MNHEY and CDR2 as SVGAGI.